This T cell receptor beta chain is drawn from a study of lymphopenia after photon versus proton radiotherapy. Whole-study findings and limits: Relative stability marked proton patients; photon patients lost diversity and naive cells. Authors raise, but do not show, better survival with proton therapy.

Clones were read by immunoSEQ multiplex PCR, and TCRdb kept only the in-frame ones, dropping some. The sample shows tens of thousands of clones, 75% to 90% of them seen only once. Points on this clone: As yet, its antigen is unknown.

CDR3 length: 15 amino acids. This chain uses TRBV12-2 with TRBJ2-6. TRBV12-2 is shown as a pseudogene. Here the sequenced sample was peripheral blood, taken from a patient treated with proton-based radiotherapy. This clonotype was sampled from an older man with esophageal cancer. The CDR3 bases are TGTGCAAGTCGCTCACCTCGATCTGGGGCCAACGTCCTGACTTTC. Translated, it gives CASRSPRSGANVLTF.